The 8 T cell receptor beta chains given below trace back to one sample, sequenced in a study of cytomegalovirus exposure and HLA in healthy donors (dated by TCRdb to the late 2010s). The library came from the immunoSEQ multiplex PCR assay. A mixture of 60 forward primers for TCR Vbeta segments and 13 reverse primers for TCR Jbeta segments was used in the multiplex PCR. The source is immuneACCESS, and TCRdb retained only in-frame sequences with V and J called. Part of the clones is not carried over; for the studies checked, unresolved V genes explain less than half of this, and the remainder is unexplained. This sample gives 80,000 or so clones in total; approximately 65% of them show up just once. Clones ranked in the top ten supply roughly 4% of the sample. Sequencing used PBMCs. The receptors shown here come from a male donor in good health and CMV-seropositive.

The chain carries TRBV28 and TRBJ1-4; 7 positions match TRBD1. Germline CDR1 is MDHEN and CDR2 is SYDVKM. Trimming removed 7 bases from V and 5 bases from J; junction bases left unmatched: 7. This CDR3 comprises 14 residues. The CDR3 nucleotides are TGTGCCAGCAACAGGGGCAATGTAAATGAAAAACTGTTTTTT. Residues: CASNRGNVNEKLFF.

The chain joins TRBV6-5 to TRBJ1-2, with 8 bases identical to TRBD1. V lost 4 bases to trimming and J lost 4 bases; unmatched junction nucleotides: 11. Germline CDR1 is MNHEY and CDR2 is SVGAGI. This CDR3 contains 16 residues. The CDR3 here is CASSSDEGQAGYGYTF. The CDR3 nucleotides read TGTGCCAGCAGTTCCGACGAGGGACAGGCCGGCTATGGCTACACCTTC.

The chain joins TRBV15 to TRBJ2-1; 8 nucleotides match TRBD2. V gave up 8 bases and J gave up 2 bases; unmatched junction bases: 11. Germline assignment: CDR1 LNHNV and CDR2 YYDKDF (reference sequence). This CDR3 has 16 amino acids. CDR3 sequence (DNA): TGTGCCACCGATGAAACGGGCGGGGGGACCTACAATGAGCAGTTCTTC. Amino acids: CATDETGGGTYNEQFF.

The chain has TRBV27 and TRBJ1-4; 9 bases are a match to TRBD1. The CDR3 runs to 15 residues. Trimming removed 5 bases from V and 8 bases from J; junction bases left unmatched: 9. Per germline, CDR1 MNHEY and CDR2 SMNVEV (reference sequence). This CDR3 reads CASSPWGQGREKLFF. CDR3 nucleotides: TGTGCCAGCAGTCCATGGGGACAGGGAAGAGAAAAACTGTTTTTT.

In this sample, this clone turned up a few times. CDR3 sequence (DNA): TGTGCCAGCACCGTGATCGACAGAAACTACGAGCAGTACTTC. Its protein product is CASTVIDRNYEQYF. V usage is TRBV28 and J usage is TRBJ2-7; perhaps TRBD1 as D (5 bases). The germline gives CDR1 MDHEN, CDR2 SYDVKM. The CDR3 is 14 residues long. The ends were cut back, 7 bases at V and 3 bases at J, with 16 bases in the middle.

J is TRBJ1-1 and V is TRBV19, with D perhaps matching TRBD1 (5 bases). Trimming removed 3 bases at V and 2 bases at J, with 10 bases between. The CDR3 runs to 14 residues. Germline V CDR1 and CDR2: LNHDA, SQIVND (reference sequence). The CDR3 DNA follows: TGTGCCAGTAGTATCGCAGGGCCAAACACTGAAGCTTTCTTT. It encodes CASSIAGPNTEAFF.

The gene calls are TRBV28 and TRBJ1-1; D is unresolved. Germline values: CDR1 MDHEN, CDR2 SYDVKM. The CDR3 runs to 14 residues. The ends were cut back, 3 bases at V and 0 bases at J, with 8 bases in the middle. The CDR3 DNA is TGTGCCAGCAGTTTCCGGAGAATGAACACTGAAGCTTTCTTT. The encoded protein is CASSFRRMNTEAFF.

The V gene is TRBV28, the J gene TRBJ1-1, with unresolved D. Germline V gene data show CDR1 as MDHEN and CDR2 as SYDVKM. The V and J ends lost 5 bases and 4 bases respectively, with 14 bases between them. The CDR3 is 14 residues long. CDR3 in amino acids: CASSQPAASTEAFF. Written as DNA, the CDR3 is TGTGCCAGCAGTCAGCCGGCCGCTAGCACTGAAGCTTTCTTT.